This T cell receptor beta chain comes out of a study of blood T cell repertoires in COVID-19. TCRdb keeps only in-frame clones here, not all; method: immunoSEQ multiplex PCR. The top ten clones hold about 0.24% of a sample with just over 650,000 clones, 90% of them seen once. This CDR3 comprises 17 residues. In germline, CDR1 is SGHDT, CDR2 YYEEEE. V dropped 0 bases and J dropped 3 bases, with 17 bases sitting between them. This clonotype was obtained from a woman aged 18-35 years with acute or convalescent COVID-19. This chain uses TRBV5-6 with TRBJ2-3, with a weak D call TRBD2 (6 bases). Sequences were obtained from peripheral blood. CDR3 bases: TGTGCCAGCAGCTTGGCCCTCAGACTCGGGGGAACAGATACGCAGTATTTT. Amino acid sequence: CASSLALRLGGTDTQYF.